This T cell receptor (beta chain) was recovered during a study of T cell repertoires in cytomegalovirus infection. As for the study in general: Indicated by public TCR beta signatures were CMV infection and matching HLA type. Whole-study findings and limits: Based on cumulative public TCR beta family frequency, carriers of CMV plus the relevant HLA were identified. HLA-C-restricted CMV-specific TCR beta clonotypes prevailed in the ex vivo response.

To note about this clonotype: What it recognizes is unknown. This likely comes from a read error, as the CDR3 has no conserved phenylalanine or tryptophan at its end.

TCRdb used MiXCR to reprocess the reads, holding one entry per CDR3 protein. The sample carries some 400,000 distinct CDR3 sequences, approximately 31% recorded once. Trimming stripped 7 bases from V and 4 bases from J, with 14 bases between. CDR1 and CDR2 from the germline V gene are MDHEN and SYDVKM. This CDR3 comprises 13 residues. The chain couples TRBV28 to TRBJ2-7, with D possibly called TRBD1 or TRBD2 (7 bases each). Sequencing was done on a sample of PBMCs. The TCR was taken from a human donor in good health (CMV status not recorded). Some clones in this sample may be carry-over from other donors' samples. The DNA of the CDR3 is TGTGCCAGCACCGGCCAGGGGGGGTACGAGCAGTACTTA. Translated: CASTGQGGYEQYL.